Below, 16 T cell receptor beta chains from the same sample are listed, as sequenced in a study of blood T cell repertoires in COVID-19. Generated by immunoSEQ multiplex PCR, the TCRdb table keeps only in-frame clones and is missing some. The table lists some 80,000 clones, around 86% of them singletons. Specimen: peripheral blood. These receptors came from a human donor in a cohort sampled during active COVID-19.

The CDR3 nucleotides are TGTGCCACGGGACTGCCCCCGGAGCAGTTCTTC. As protein: CATGLPPEQFF. The rearrangement uses TRBV7-3 and TRBJ2-1; a possible D gene is TRBD2 (6 bases). The CDR3 extends over 11 amino acids. The germline V gene has CDR1 SGHTA and CDR2 FQGTGA. The V and J ends lost 10 bases and 10 bases respectively, with 14 bases between them.

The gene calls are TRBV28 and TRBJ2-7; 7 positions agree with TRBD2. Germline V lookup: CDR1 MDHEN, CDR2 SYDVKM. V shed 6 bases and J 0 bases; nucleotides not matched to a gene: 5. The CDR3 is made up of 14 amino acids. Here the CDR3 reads CASRSGLDSYEQYF. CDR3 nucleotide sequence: TGTGCCAGCAGAAGTGGACTAGACTCCTACGAGCAGTACTTC.

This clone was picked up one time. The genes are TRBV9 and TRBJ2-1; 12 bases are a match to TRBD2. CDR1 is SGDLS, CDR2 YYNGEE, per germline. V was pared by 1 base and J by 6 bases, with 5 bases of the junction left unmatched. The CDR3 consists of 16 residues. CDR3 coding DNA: TGTGCCAGCAGCGTAAGATCGGGACTAGCGGGCAATGAGCAGTTCTTC. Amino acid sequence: CASSVRSGLAGNEQFF.

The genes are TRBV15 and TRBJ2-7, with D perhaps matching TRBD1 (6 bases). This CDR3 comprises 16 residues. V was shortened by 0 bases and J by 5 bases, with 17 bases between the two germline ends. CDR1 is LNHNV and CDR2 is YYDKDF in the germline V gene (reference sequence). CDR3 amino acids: CATSRDLAQGGNEQYF. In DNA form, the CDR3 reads TGTGCCACCAGCAGAGATCTTGCACAGGGTGGCAACGAGCAGTACTTC.

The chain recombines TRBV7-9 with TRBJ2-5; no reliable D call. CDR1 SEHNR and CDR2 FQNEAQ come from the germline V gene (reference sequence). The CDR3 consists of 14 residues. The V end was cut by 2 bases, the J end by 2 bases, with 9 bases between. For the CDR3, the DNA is TGTGCCAGCAGCTTAAACTCGTTTCAAGAGACCCAGTACTTC. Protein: CASSLNSFQETQYF.

Here the CDR3 reads CASSYPGSGGYEQYF. CDR3 DNA: TGTGCCAGCAGCTACCCGGGTAGCGGGGGCTACGAGCAGTACTTC. The chain combines TRBV5-4 with TRBJ2-7; 9 bases match TRBD2. The CDR3 is made up of 15 amino acids. Germline lookup yields CDR1 SGHNT and CDR2 YYREEE (reference sequence). Trimming took 3 bases from V and 3 from J; bases not matched to a gene: 7.

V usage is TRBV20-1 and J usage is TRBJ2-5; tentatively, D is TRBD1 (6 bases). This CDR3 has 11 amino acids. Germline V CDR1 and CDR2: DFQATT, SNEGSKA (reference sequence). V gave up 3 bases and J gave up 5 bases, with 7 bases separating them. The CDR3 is CSASQGETQYF. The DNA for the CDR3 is TGCAGTGCTAGCCAGGGGGAGACCCAGTACTTC.

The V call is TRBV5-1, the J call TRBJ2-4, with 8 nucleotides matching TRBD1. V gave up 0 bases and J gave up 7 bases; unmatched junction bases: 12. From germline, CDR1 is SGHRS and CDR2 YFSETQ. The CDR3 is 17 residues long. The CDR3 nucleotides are TGCGCCAGCAGCTTGGCCCTTTCCCAGGGGGCTATGAACATTCAGTACTTC. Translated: CASSLALSQGAMNIQYF.

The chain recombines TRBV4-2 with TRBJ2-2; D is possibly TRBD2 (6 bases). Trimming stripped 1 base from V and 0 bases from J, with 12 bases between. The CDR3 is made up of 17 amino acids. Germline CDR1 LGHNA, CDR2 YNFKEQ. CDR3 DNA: TGTGCCAGCAGCCAAGGAAATCTAGCGCCGAACACCGGGGAGCTGTTTTTT. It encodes CASSQGNLAPNTGELFF.

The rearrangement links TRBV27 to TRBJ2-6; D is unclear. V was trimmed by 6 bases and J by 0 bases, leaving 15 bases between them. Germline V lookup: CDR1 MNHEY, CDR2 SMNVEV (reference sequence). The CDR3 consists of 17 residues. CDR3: CASRNLDFSSGANVLTF. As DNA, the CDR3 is TGTGCCAGCAGAAATCTCGATTTCAGCTCTGGGGCCAACGTCCTGACTTTC.

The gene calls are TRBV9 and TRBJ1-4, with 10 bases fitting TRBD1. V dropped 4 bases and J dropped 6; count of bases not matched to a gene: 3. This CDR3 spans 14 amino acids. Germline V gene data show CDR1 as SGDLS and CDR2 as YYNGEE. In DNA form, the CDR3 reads TGTGCCAGCAGCTCCGGGACAGGGGATGAAAAACTGTTTTTT. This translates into CASSSGTGDEKLFF.

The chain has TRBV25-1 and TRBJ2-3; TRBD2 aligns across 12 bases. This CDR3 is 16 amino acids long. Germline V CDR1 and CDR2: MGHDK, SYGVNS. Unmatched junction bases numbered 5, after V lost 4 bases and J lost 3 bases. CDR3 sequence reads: CASSVTSGGKTDTQYF. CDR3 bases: TGTGCCAGCAGTGTTACTAGCGGGGGGAAGACAGATACGCAGTATTTT.

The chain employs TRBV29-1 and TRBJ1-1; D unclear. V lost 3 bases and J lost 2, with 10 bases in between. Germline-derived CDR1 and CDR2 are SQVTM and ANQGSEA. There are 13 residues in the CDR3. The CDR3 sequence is CSVDTILNTEAFF. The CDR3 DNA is TGCAGCGTTGACACAATCCTTAACACTGAAGCTTTCTTT.

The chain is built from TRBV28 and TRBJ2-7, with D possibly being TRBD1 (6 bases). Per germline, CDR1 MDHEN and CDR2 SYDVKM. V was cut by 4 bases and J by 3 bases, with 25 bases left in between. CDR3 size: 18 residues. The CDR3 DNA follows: TGTGCCAGCAGTTCCAGTCCGGGTCTGGGGGCCCTGGACTACGAGCAGTACTTC. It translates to CASSSSPGLGALDYEQYF.

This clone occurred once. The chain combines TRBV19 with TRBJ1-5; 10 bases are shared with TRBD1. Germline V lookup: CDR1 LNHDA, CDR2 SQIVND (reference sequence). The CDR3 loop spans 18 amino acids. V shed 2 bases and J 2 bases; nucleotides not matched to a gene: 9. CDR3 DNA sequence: TGTGCCAGTAGTATATCCCGGGACAGGGGATATGGCAATCAGCCCCAGCATTTT. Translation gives CASSISRDRGYGNQPQHF.

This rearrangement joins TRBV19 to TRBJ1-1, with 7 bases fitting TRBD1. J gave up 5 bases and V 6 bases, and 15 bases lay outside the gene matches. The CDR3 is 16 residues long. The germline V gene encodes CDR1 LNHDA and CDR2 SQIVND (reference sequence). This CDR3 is CASRILGGAGGTEAFF. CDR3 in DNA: TGTGCCAGTAGAATTCTCGGAGGGGCAGGGGGAACTGAAGCTTTCTTT.